This T cell receptor beta chain came from a study of blood T cell repertoires in COVID-19. TCRdb keeps only in-frame clones here, not all; method: immunoSEQ multiplex PCR. The data contain 140,000 to 150,000 clones, approximately 87% of them singletons. The CDR3 is 16 amino acids. The germline V gene has CDR1 MGHDK and CDR2 SYGVNS. V gave up 1 base and J gave up 4 bases; unmatched junction bases: 6. The V call is TRBV25-1, the J call TRBJ2-5, with 10 positions matching TRBD2. The TCR sequence derives from an elderly man with acute or convalescent COVID-19. Sequencing input: peripheral blood. The CDR3 region has the DNA TGTGCCAGCAGTGAATCTCATAGGACTAGCGGAGAGACCCAGTACTTC. Translated: CASSESHRTSGETQYF.